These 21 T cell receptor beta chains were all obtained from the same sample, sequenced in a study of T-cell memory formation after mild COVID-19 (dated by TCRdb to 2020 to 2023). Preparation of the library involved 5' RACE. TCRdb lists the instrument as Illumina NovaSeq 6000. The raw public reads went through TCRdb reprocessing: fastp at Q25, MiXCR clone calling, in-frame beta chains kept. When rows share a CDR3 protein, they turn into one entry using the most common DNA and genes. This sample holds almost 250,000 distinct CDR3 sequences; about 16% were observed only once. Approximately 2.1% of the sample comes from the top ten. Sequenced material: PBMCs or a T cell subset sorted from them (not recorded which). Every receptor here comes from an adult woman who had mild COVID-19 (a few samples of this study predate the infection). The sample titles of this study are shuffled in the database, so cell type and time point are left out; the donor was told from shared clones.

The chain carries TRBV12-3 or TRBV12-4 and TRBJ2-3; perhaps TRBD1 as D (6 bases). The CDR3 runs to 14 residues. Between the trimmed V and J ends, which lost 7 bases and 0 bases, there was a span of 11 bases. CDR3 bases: TGTGCCAGCAACTTAGACAGGAGCACAGATACGCAGTATTTT. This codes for CASNLDRSTDTQYF.

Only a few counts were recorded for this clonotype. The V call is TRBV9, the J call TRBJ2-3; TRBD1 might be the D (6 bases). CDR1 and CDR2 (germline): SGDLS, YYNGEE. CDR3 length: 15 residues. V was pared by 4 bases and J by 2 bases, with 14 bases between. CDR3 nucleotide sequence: TGTGCCAGCAGCCCCCTGGGACATGACACAGATACGCAGTATTTT. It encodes CASSPLGHDTDTQYF.

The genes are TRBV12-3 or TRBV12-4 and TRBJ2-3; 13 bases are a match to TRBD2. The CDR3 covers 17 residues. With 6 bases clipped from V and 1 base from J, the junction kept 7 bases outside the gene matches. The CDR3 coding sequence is TGTGCCAGCAGCCGGACTAGCGGGGGAACTCGCACAGATACGCAGTATTTT. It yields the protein CASSRTSGGTRTDTQYF.

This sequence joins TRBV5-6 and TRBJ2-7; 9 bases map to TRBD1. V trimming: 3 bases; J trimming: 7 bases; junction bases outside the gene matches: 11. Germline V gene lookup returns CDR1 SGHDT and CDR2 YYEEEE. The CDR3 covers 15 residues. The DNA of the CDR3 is TGTGCCAGCAGCTCGTATAGGACAGGGGTTTGGGAGCAGTACTTC. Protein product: CASSSYRTGVWEQYF.

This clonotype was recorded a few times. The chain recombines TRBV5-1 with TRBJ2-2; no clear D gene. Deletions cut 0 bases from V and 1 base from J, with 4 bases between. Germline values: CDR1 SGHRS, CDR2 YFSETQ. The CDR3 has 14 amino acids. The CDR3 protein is CASSLAQNTGELFF. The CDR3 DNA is TGCGCCAGCAGCTTGGCCCAGAACACCGGGGAGCTGTTTTTT.

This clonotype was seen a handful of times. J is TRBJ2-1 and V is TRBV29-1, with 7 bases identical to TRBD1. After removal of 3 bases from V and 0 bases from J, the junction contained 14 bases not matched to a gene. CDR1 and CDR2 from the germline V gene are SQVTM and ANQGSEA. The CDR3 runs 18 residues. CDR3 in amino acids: CSVEPQAPGQSSYNEQFF. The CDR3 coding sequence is TGCAGCGTTGAGCCCCAAGCTCCGGGACAGAGCTCCTACAATGAGCAGTTCTTC.

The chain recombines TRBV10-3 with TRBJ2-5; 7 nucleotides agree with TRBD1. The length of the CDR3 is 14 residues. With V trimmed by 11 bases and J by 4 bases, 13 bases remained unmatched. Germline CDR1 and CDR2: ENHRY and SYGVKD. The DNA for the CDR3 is TGTGCCGTAGGTATACAGGGGCTTGGAGAGACCCAGTACTTC. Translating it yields CAVGIQGLGETQYF.

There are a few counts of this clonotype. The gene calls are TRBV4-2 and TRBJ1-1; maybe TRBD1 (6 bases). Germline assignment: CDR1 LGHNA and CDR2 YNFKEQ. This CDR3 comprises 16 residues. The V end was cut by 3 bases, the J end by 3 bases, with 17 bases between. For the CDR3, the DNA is TGTGCCAGCAGCCAGGAGGGGGGTCGAGGGCACACTGAAGCTTTCTTT. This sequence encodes CASSQEGGRGHTEAFF.

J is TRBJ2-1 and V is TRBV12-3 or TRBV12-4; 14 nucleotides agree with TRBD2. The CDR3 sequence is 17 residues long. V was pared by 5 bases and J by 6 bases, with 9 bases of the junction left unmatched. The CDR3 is CASSPTGLAGGLNEQFF. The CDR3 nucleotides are TGTGCCAGCAGTCCAACAGGACTAGCGGGAGGTCTCAATGAGCAGTTCTTC.

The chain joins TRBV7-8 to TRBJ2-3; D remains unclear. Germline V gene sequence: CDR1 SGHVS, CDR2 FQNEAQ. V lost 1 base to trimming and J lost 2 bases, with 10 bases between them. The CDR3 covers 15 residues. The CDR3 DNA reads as TGTGCCAGCAGCTTAGTTGGCGGTTACACAGATACGCAGTATTTT. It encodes CASSLVGGYTDTQYF.

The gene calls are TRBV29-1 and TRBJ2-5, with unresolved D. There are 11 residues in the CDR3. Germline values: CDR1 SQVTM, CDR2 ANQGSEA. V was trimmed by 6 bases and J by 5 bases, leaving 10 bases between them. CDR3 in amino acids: CSVDPLETQYF. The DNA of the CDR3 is TGCAGCGTCGACCCGCTGGAGACCCAGTACTTC.

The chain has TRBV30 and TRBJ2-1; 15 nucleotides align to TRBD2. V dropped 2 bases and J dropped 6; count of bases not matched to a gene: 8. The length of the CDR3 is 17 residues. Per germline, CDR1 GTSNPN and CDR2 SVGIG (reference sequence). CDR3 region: CAWSTDRTSGRVNEQFF. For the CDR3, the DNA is TGTGCCTGGAGTACCGACCGGACTAGCGGGAGGGTCAATGAGCAGTTCTTC.

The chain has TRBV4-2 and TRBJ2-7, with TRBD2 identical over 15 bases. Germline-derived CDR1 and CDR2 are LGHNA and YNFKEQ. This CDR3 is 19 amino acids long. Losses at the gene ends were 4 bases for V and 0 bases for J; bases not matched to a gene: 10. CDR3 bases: TGTGCCAGCAGCCGCCAGGCCGGGACTAGCGGGGGGATCTCCTACGAGCAGTACTTC. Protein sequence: CASSRQAGTSGGISYEQYF.

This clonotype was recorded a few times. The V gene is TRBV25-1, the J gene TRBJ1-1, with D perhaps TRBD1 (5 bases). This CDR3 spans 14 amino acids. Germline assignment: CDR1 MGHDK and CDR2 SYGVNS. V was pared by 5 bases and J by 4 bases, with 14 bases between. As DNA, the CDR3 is TGTGCCAGCAGTTTTCAGGGCGGGGGCACTGAAGCTTTCTTT. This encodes CASSFQGGGTEAFF.

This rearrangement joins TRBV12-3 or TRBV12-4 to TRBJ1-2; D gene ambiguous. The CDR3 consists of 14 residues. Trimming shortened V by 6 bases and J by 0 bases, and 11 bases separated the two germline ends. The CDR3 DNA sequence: TGTGCCAGCAGCCCACTGGTCTCTAACTATGGCTACACCTTC. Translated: CASSPLVSNYGYTF.

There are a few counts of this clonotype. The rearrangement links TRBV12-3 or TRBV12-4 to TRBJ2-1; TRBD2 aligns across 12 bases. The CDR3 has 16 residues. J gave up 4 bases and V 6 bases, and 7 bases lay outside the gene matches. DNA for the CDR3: TGTGCCAGCAGCTACCTGACTAGCGGGAGATACAATGAGCAGTTCTTC. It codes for CASSYLTSGRYNEQFF.

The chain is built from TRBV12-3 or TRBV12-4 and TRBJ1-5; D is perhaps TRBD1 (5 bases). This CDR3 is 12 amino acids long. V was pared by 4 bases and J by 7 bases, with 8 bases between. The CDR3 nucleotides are TGTGCCAGCAGTTACGGGGCGCAGCCCCAGCATTTT. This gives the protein CASSYGAQPQHF.

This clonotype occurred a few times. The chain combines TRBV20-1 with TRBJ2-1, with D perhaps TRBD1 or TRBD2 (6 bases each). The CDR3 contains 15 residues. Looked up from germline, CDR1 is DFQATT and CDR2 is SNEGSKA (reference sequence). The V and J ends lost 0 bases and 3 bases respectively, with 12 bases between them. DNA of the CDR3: TGCAGTGCTAGAGAGGGGGGCGGGAACTACAATGAGCAGTTCTTC. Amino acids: CSAREGGGNYNEQFF.

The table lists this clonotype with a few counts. CDR3 residues: CASSSRGAGNNQPQHF. CDR3 DNA sequence: TGTGCCAGCAGTTCCCGGGGGGCAGGTAACAATCAGCCCCAGCATTTT. The chain links TRBV5-6 to TRBJ1-5, with D maybe TRBD1 (6 bases). Germline values: CDR1 SGHDT, CDR2 YYEEEE. CDR3 length equals 16 residues. Trimming removed 5 bases at V and 3 bases at J, with 18 bases between. The whole variable domain, remainder taken from reference TRBV5-6 and TRBJ1-5, is DAGVTQSPTHLIKTRGQQVTLRCSPKSGHDTVSWYQQALGQGPQFIFQYYEEEERQRGNFPDRFSGHQFPNYSSELNVNALLLGDSALYLCASSSRGAGNNQPQHFGDGTRLSIL.

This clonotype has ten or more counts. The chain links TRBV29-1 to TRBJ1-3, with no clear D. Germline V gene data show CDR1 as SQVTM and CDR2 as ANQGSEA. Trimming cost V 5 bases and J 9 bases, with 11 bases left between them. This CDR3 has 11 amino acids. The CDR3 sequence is CSVTLYGTIYF. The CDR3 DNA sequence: TGCAGCGTTACCCTTTATGGCACCATATATTTT.

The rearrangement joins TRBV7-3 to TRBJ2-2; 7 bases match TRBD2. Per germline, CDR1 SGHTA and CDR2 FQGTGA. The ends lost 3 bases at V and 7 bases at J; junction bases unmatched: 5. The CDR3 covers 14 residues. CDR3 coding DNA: TGTGCCAGCAGCTTCGGACTAGTCGGCGGGGAGCTGTTTTTT. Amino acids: CASSFGLVGGELFF.